A selection of T cell receptor beta chains follows, all from one sample in a study of Graves' ophthalmopathy and Graves' hyperthyroidism. One entry per CDR3 protein, called by TCRdb with MiXCR from the multiplex PCR reads. The table includes over a million distinct CDR3 sequences, around a third detected once. The sequenced material came from peripheral blood or thyroid tissue (not recorded which). Source of these receptors: an adult man with Graves' hyperthyroidism. Both conserved end residues are trimmed from each CDR3. D genes are given only for firm matches.

V: TRBV12-3/TRBV12-4; D: NA; length: 8; J: TRBJ1-1; CDR3: ASLGAEAF
V: TRBV19; D: NA; length: 13; J: TRBJ1-5; CDR3: ASSIPREGYQPQH
V: TRBV6-5; D: NA; length: 11; J: TRBJ2-5; CDR3: ASSMSLKETQY
V: TRBV29-1; D: NA; length: 11; J: TRBJ1-2; CDR3: SVQFGQGAGNT
V: TRBV12-3/TRBV12-4; D: TRBD1; length: 10; J: TRBJ1-2; CDR3: ASRRTGVGYT
V: TRBV7-2; D: NA; length: 13; J: TRBJ2-5; CDR3: ASSLESGAGETQY
V: TRBV30; D: NA; length: 10; J: TRBJ1-5; CDR3: AWNANNQPQH
V: TRBV13; D: TRBD1; length: 11; J: TRBJ2-7; CDR3: ASGRDRAYEQY
V: TRBV15; D: NA; length: 11; J: TRBJ1-6; CDR3: ATSRSKPLPLH
V: TRBV10-2; D: NA; length: 11; J: TRBJ2-7; CDR3: ASSEPPGDAQY
V: TRBV4-1; D: TRBD1; length: 15; J: TRBJ2-7; CDR3: ASSQAWDRGFPYEQY
V: TRBV7-2; D: NA; length: 13; J: TRBJ2-2; CDR3: ASSLEIADTGELF
V: TRBV12-3/TRBV12-4; D: NA; length: 9; J: TRBJ2-7; CDR3: ASSFLHEQY
V: TRBV7-2; D: NA; length: 16; J: TRBJ2-2; CDR3: ASSYGWRRGANTGELF
V: TRBV12-3/TRBV12-4; D: NA; length: 11; J: TRBJ1-1; CDR3: ASSENRGTEAF
V: TRBV29-1; D: NA; length: 14; J: TRBJ1-1; CDR3: RGRQQGRGLNAEAF
V: TRBV10-3; D: NA; length: 12; J: TRBJ2-7; CDR3: AISDSGAKGEQY
V: TRBV19; D: NA; length: 12; J: TRBJ2-5; CDR3: ASSKGHQMETQY
V: TRBV7-8; D: NA; length: 14; J: TRBJ2-7; CDR3: ASSYSAVAVSYEQY